These 25 T cell receptor beta chains share one sample of origin, sequenced in a study of graft-versus-host responses after intestinal transplantation. TCRdb keeps only in-frame clones here, not all; method: immunoSEQ multiplex PCR. The repertoire holds around 30,000 clones, with over 65% as singletons. The sequences come from PBMCs, collected approximately 29 days after intestinal transplant. Source of these receptors: a human patient who received an intestinal transplant, so some T cells may come from the graft donor.

The chain combines TRBV19 with TRBJ1-3; D might be TRBD1 (6 bases). Germline-derived CDR1 and CDR2 are LNHDA and SQIVND (reference sequence). V was cut by 6 bases and J by 4 bases, with 13 bases left in between. The length of the CDR3 is 14 residues. CDR3 in amino acids: CASRREQGGNTIYF. DNA of the CDR3: TGTGCCAGTAGGCGGGAACAGGGCGGAAACACCATATATTTT.

The chain has TRBV11-3 and TRBJ1-6; unclear D gene. The CDR3 is made up of 14 amino acids. With 5 bases removed from V and 7 bases from J, the gap between germline ends came to 12 bases. The germline CDR1 and CDR2 sequences are SGHNT and YENEEA. The CDR3 sequence is CASSLAVRNSPLHF. CDR3 nucleotides: TGTGCCAGCAGCCTGGCCGTGCGAAATTCACCCCTCCACTTT.

The CDR3 nucleotides read TGTGCCAGCAGCTTAAGCAGGGGGCGAATGGCCTACGAGCAGTACTTC. Protein sequence: CASSLSRGRMAYEQYF. This chain connects TRBV7-9 to TRBJ2-7; 8 positions agree with TRBD1. The J segment lost 2 bases and the V segment lost 2 bases, leaving 8 bases of the junction unmatched. The CDR3 has 16 amino acids. Germline CDR1 SEHNR, CDR2 FQNEAQ (reference sequence).

The chain joins TRBV6-1 to TRBJ2-2, with TRBD1 identical over 8 bases. The length of the CDR3 is 15 residues. Trimming cost V 5 bases and J 3 bases; bases outside gene matches: 5. Germline V gene data show CDR1 as MNHNS and CDR2 as SASEGT. Written as DNA, the CDR3 is TGTGCCAGCAGTCGACAGGGGTTCTACACCGGGGAGCTGTTTTTT. It yields the protein CASSRQGFYTGELFF.

This sequence joins TRBV11-2 and TRBJ2-1; D is ambiguous. The CDR3 length is 12 residues. CDR1 SGHAT and CDR2 FQNNGV come from the germline V gene. V shed 4 bases and J shed 6 bases, with 7 bases lying between them. The CDR3 spells CASSSSGNEQFF. CDR3 sequence (DNA): TGTGCCAGCAGCTCCAGTGGCAATGAGCAGTTCTTC.

The chain has TRBV6-6 and TRBJ2-7; TRBD1 matches at 7 bases. The V segment lost 8 bases and the J segment 4 bases; nucleotides outside the gene matches: 14. Germline V gives CDR1 MNHNY, CDR2 SVGAGI (reference sequence). The CDR3 extends over 15 amino acids. CDR3 residues: CASPNGGQHFYEQYF. The CDR3, as DNA: TGTGCCAGCCCCAATGGGGGACAGCATTTTTACGAGCAGTACTTC.

This chain joins TRBV27 and TRBJ2-5; D remains unclear. The CDR3 runs 10 residues. Deletions cut 8 bases from V and 2 bases from J, with 3 bases between. The germline V gene encodes CDR1 MNHEY and CDR2 SMNVEV (reference sequence). CDR3 DNA sequence: TGTGCCAGCGGGCAAGAGACCCAGTACTTC. Residues: CASGQETQYF.

This chain uses TRBV10-1 with TRBJ1-1; maybe TRBD1 (6 bases). The CDR3 extends over 14 amino acids. V gave up 5 bases and J gave up 1 base, with 11 bases separating them. The germline V gene encodes CDR1 WNHNN and CDR2 SYGVQD (reference sequence). The CDR3 coding sequence is TGCGCCAGCAGTCCCGGGACAACGAACACTGAAGCTTTCTTT. It codes for CASSPGTTNTEAFF.

The chain couples TRBV19 to TRBJ2-2; TRBD2 agrees at 9 bases. Germline CDR1 reads LNHDA; CDR2 reads SQIVND (reference sequence). V was clipped by 2 bases and J by 3 bases; unmatched bases: 4. The CDR3 has 16 amino acids. Here the CDR3 reads CASSILAGYDTGELFF. The CDR3 coding sequence is TGTGCCAGTAGTATACTAGCGGGGTATGACACCGGGGAGCTGTTTTTT.

This clone was recorded only once. J is TRBJ1-3 and V is TRBV30; D remains unclear. The germline V gene has CDR1 GTSNPN and CDR2 SVGIG (reference sequence). This CDR3 is 11 amino acids long. The V end was cut by 4 bases, the J end by 4 bases, with 5 bases between. CDR3 DNA: TGTGCCTGGATTTTCGGAAACACCATATATTTT. Amino acids: CAWIFGNTIYF.

The chain has TRBV29-1 and TRBJ2-7; 7 bases are a match to TRBD2. V lost 4 bases, J lost 4 bases, and 7 bases stayed unmatched. The length of the CDR3 is 13 residues. The germline V gene encodes CDR1 SQVTM and CDR2 ANQGSEA. This chain's CDR3 is CSVGGGGTYEQYF. CDR3 nucleotides: TGCAGCGTTGGAGGCGGGGGTACGTACGAGCAGTACTTC.

The V gene is TRBV2, the J gene TRBJ2-5; D unresolved. From germline, CDR1 is SNHLY and CDR2 FYNNEI. The ends were cut back, 5 bases at V and 4 bases at J, with 14 bases in the middle. This CDR3 is built from 14 residues. In nucleotides, the CDR3 is TGTGCCAGCAGTCCCAGTCCTCTCTCAGAGACCCAGTACTTC. Translation: CASSPSPLSETQYF.

The chain couples TRBV19 to TRBJ2-2, with D perhaps matching TRBD2 (6 bases). Deletions cut 1 base from V and 6 bases from J, with 9 bases between. Germline CDR1 and CDR2: LNHDA and SQIVND (reference sequence). This CDR3 comprises 14 residues. The CDR3 is CASSIGPGAGELFF. The DNA of the CDR3 is TGTGCCAGTAGTATAGGCCCGGGAGCCGGGGAGCTGTTTTTT.

The V gene is TRBV6-6, the J gene TRBJ1-6; no definite D call. CDR3 length: 16 amino acids. Deletions cut 6 bases from V and 0 bases from J, with 12 bases between. The germline V gene has CDR1 MNHNY and CDR2 SVGAGI (reference sequence). The CDR3 is CASSSALSSYNSPLHF. CDR3 in DNA: TGTGCCAGCAGCTCCGCCCTGAGCTCCTATAATTCACCCCTCCACTTT.

CDR3 sequence reads: CASSLEPGTGNTEAFF. The CDR3 DNA is TGTGCCAGCAGCTTAGAACCGGGGACAGGGAACACTGAAGCTTTCTTT. V and J are TRBV11-2 and TRBJ1-1, with TRBD1 matching over 8 bases. CDR3 size: 16 residues. Trimming cost V 0 bases and J 1 base; bases outside gene matches: 4. Per germline, CDR1 SGHAT and CDR2 FQNNGV. The full variable domain, in which reference TRBV11-2 and TRBJ1-1 provide the parts outside the CDR3, is EAGVAQSPRYKIIEKRQSVAFWCNPISGHATLYWYQQILGQGPKLLIQFQNNGVVDDSQLPKDRFSAERLKGVDSTLKIQPAKLEDSAVYLCASSLEPGTGNTEAFFGQGTRLTVV.

The chain couples TRBV25-1 to TRBJ1-2; the D gene is possibly TRBD1 (6 bases). The CDR3 contains 12 residues. Trimming removed 5 bases at V and 4 bases at J, with 8 bases between. Germline values: CDR1 MGHDK, CDR2 SYGVNS. CDR3 loop: CASSIGGYGYTF. In DNA, the CDR3 is TGTGCCAGCAGTATAGGGGGCTATGGCTACACCTTC.

The chain joins TRBV5-1 to TRBJ1-1; TRBD1 agrees at 8 bases. V shed 4 bases and J 1 base; nucleotides not matched to a gene: 3. CDR3 length equals 14 residues. Germline CDR1 and CDR2: SGHRS and YFSETQ. CDR3 sequence (DNA): TGCGCCAGCAGCGGTGGACAGGGGAACACTGAAGCTTTCTTT. This gives the protein CASSGGQGNTEAFF.

The chain uses TRBV29-1 and TRBJ2-3; D uncertain. CDR1 and CDR2 from the germline V gene are SQVTM and ANQGSEA. CDR3 length: 11 amino acids. Trimming left V 2 bases short and J 10 bases short, with 10 bases between. The CDR3 region is CSVELPYAQYF. The CDR3 DNA sequence: TGCAGCGTTGAACTGCCTTATGCGCAGTATTTT.

Turning to this clone: Other DNA sequences within the sample encode an identical CDR3. V gene TRBV27 combines with J gene TRBJ1-6, with D possibly being TRBD1 (5 bases). V was pared by 3 bases and J by 0 bases, with 15 bases between. There are 18 residues in the CDR3. CDR1 and CDR2 (germline): MNHEY, SMNVEV (reference sequence). CDR3 protein: CASSLALQGSSYNSPLHF. CDR3 nucleotide sequence: TGTGCCAGCAGTTTGGCCCTCCAGGGAAGCTCCTATAATTCACCCCTCCACTTT.

J is TRBJ2-2 and V is TRBV12-2; the table names TRBD2, a call not compared with the DNA. TRBV12-2 is deemed a pseudogene. This CDR3 has 16 residues. DNA of the CDR3: TGTGCAAGTCGCCGAAAGGAGGAAGCGAACACCGGGGAGCTGTTTTTT. This encodes CASRRKEEANTGELFF.

The chain couples TRBV7-9 to TRBJ2-7; D call uncertain. The CDR3 sequence is 16 residues long. CDR1 SEHNR and CDR2 FQNEAQ come from the germline V gene (reference sequence). V lost 5 bases to trimming and J lost 0 bases, with 17 bases between them. The CDR3 loop is CASSAGFSPNSYEQYF. As DNA, the CDR3 is TGTGCCAGCAGCGCCGGCTTTTCCCCAAACTCCTACGAGCAGTACTTC.

The chain links TRBV29-1 to TRBJ1-2, with D perhaps TRBD1 (6 bases). V lost 1 base and J lost 4, with 13 bases in between. The CDR3 sequence is 14 residues long. The germline V gene has CDR1 SQVTM and CDR2 ANQGSEA. The CDR3 nucleotides are TGCAGCGTTGAAGCCCCGGGACACCCCTATGGCTACACCTTC. Amino acid sequence: CSVEAPGHPYGYTF. Combining the CDR3 with reference TRBV29-1 and TRBJ1-2 gives the whole variable domain SAVISQKPSRDICQRGTSLTIQCQVDSQVTMMFWYRQQPGQSLTLIATANQGSEATYESGFVIDKFPISRPNLTFSTLTVSNMSPEDSSIYLCSVEAPGHPYGYTFGSGTRLTVV.

V gene TRBV5-6 combines with J gene TRBJ1-5; possibly TRBD1 for D (5 bases). The germline CDR1 and CDR2 sequences are SGHDT and YYEEEE. This CDR3 is built from 14 residues. V was pared by 4 bases and J by 3 bases, with 11 bases between. The CDR3 spells CASSVTGLNQPQHF. DNA for the CDR3: TGTGCCAGCAGCGTCACGGGGCTCAATCAGCCCCAGCATTTT.

The chain recombines TRBV19 with TRBJ2-1; tentative D call: TRBD2 (6 bases). Germline V CDR1 and CDR2: LNHDA, SQIVND (reference sequence). The CDR3 extends over 14 amino acids. V lost 3 bases, J lost 5 bases, and 11 bases lay in between. The DNA for the CDR3 is TGTGCCAGTAGTATCCGGGAGTTTCACAATGAGCAGTTCTTC. Its protein is CASSIREFHNEQFF. The full variable domain, its missing parts supplied by reference TRBV19 and TRBJ2-1, is DGGITQSPKYLFRKEGQNVTLSCEQNLNHDAMYWYRQDPGQGLRLIYYSQIVNDFQKGDIAEGYSVSREKKESFPLTVTSAQKNPTAFYLCASSIREFHNEQFFGPGTRLTVL.

This chain uses TRBV11-2 with TRBJ1-1; D is perhaps TRBD1 (5 bases). The CDR3 has 15 amino acids. Per the germline V gene, CDR1 is SGHAT and CDR2 is FQNNGV. Trimming pared 1 base from V and 2 bases from J, leaving 11 bases between. The CDR3 sequence is CASSLARGPNTEAFF. The CDR3 coding sequence is TGTGCCAGCAGCTTAGCGAGGGGCCCAAACACTGAAGCTTTCTTT.